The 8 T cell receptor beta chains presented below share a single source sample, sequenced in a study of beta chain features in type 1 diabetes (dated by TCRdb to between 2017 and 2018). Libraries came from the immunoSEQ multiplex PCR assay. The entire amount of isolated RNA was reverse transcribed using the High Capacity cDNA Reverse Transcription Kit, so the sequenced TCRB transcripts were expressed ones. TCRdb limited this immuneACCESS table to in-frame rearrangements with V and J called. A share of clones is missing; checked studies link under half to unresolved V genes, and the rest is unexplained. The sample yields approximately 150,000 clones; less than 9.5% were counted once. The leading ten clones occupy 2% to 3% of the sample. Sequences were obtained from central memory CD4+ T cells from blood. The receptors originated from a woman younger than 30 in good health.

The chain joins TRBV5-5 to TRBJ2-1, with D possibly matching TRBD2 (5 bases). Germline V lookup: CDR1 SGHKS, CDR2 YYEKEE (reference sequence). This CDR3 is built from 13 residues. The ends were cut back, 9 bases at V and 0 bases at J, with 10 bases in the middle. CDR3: CATSGSSYNEQFF. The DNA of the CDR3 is TGTGCCACAAGCGGCAGCTCCTACAATGAGCAGTTCTTC.

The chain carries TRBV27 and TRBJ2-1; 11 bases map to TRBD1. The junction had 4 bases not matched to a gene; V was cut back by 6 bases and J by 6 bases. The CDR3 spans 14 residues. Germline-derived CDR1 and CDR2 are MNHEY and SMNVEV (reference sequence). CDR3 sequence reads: CASRPGQGVNEQFF. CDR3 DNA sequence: TGTGCCAGCAGGCCGGGACAGGGGGTCAATGAGCAGTTCTTC.

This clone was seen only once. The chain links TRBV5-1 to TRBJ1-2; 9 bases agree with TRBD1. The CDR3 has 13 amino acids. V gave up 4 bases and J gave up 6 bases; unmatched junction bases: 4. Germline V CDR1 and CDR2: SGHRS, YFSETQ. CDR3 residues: CASSPQGAHGYTF. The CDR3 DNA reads TGCGCCAGCAGCCCACAGGGGGCCCATGGCTACACCTTC.

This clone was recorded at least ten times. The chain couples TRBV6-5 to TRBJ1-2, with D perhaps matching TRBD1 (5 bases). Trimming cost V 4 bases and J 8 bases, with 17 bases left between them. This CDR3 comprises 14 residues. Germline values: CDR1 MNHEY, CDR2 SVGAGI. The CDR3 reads CASSSGRGAGGYTF. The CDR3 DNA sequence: TGTGCCAGCAGTTCTGGGCGCGGGGCGGGGGGCTACACCTTC.

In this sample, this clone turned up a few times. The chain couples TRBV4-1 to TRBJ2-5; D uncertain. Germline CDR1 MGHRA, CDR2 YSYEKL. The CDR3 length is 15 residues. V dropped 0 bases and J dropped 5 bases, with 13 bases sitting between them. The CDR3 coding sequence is TGCGCCAGCAGCCAAGATCCCCTCAACGAGGAGACCCAGTACTTC. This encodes CASSQDPLNEETQYF.

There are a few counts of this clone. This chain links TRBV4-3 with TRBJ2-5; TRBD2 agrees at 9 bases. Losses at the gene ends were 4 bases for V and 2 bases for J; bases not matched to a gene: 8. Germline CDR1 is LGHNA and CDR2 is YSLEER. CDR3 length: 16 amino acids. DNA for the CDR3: TGCGCCAGCAGCCGCGGACTAGCGTTGATGCAAGAGACCCAGTACTTC. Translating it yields CASSRGLALMQETQYF.

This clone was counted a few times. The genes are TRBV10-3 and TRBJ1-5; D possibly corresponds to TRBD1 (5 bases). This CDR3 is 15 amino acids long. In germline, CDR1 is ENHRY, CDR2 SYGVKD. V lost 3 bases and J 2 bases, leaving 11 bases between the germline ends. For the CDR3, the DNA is TGTGCCATCAGTGATAGAGGAGGGGGCAATCAGCCCCAGCATTTT. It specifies CAISDRGGGNQPQHF.

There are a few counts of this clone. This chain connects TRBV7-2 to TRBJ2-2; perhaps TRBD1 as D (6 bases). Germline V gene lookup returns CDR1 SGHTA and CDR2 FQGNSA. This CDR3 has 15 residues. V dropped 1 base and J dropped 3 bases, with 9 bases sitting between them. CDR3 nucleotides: TGTGCCAGCAGCTTAGATCCAGGGGACACCGGGGAGCTGTTTTTT. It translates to CASSLDPGDTGELFF.